One and the same sample provided the 27 T cell receptor beta chains below, sequenced in a study of T-cell reconstitution after alpha-beta-depleted transplantation in children. Preparing the TCRbeta library involved the use of unique molecular identifiers. TCRdb independently ran MiXCR on the PCR reads; one entry per CDR3 protein. Among roughly 220,000 distinct CDR3 sequences listed, 8.4% were seen once. Sample: PBMCs, mostly from graft donor cells, taken 360 days after TCRalphabeta/CD19-depleted stem cell transplant. The receptors shown here come from a male patient between 2 and 10 years old who had a stem cell transplant for acute myeloid leukemia, so the T cells may come from the graft donor.

This clonotype was counted many times. The chain links TRBV29-1 to TRBJ1-1, with 7 bases identical to TRBD1. V lost 6 bases to trimming and J lost 8 bases; unmatched junction nucleotides: 12. Germline CDR1 reads SQVTM; CDR2 reads ANQGSEA. The CDR3 contains 13 residues. This CDR3 is CSVQMRGPVEAFF. Here the CDR3 DNA reads TGCAGCGTCCAAATGAGGGGGCCAGTCGAAGCTTTCTTT.

J is TRBJ2-7 and V is TRBV20-1; the D call may be TRBD1 or TRBD2 (7 bases each). The CDR3 is 14 amino acids. Germline V gene lookup returns CDR1 DFQATT and CDR2 SNEGSKA (reference sequence). Trimming took 0 bases from V and 5 from J, leaving 14 bases between them. The CDR3 DNA reads as TGCAGTGCTAGAGACCGGGACAGCGGGAACGAGCAGTACTTC. Its protein is CSARDRDSGNEQYF.

This clonotype has a handful of counts. V is TRBV12-3 or TRBV12-4 and J is TRBJ2-5; D possibly corresponds to TRBD1 (7 bases). The V gene lost 8 bases and the J gene lost 5 bases, with 9 bases spanning the gap. The CDR3 contains 11 residues. The CDR3 region has the DNA TGTGCCAGCGCAGGGGGGGAGACCCAGTACTTC. Its translation is CASAGGETQYF.

The V call is TRBV5-5, the J call TRBJ1-4; D might be TRBD1 (5 bases). The CDR3 contains 16 residues. Trimming left V 4 bases short and J 4 bases short, with 17 bases between. Germline V gives CDR1 SGHKS, CDR2 YYEKEE (reference sequence). The CDR3 DNA is TGTGCCAGCAGCCCGAGACAGCCCAGACTTAATGAAAAACTGTTTTTT. Amino acids: CASSPRQPRLNEKLFF.

The rearrangement joins TRBV5-1 to TRBJ2-7, with D possibly matching TRBD2 (6 bases). CDR3 size: 16 residues. V was trimmed by 0 bases and J by 2 bases, leaving 15 bases between them. CDR1 and CDR2 (germline): SGHRS, YFSETQ. The CDR3 DNA is TGCGCCAGCAGCTTGGCGGTAGCGGCACCTACCTACGAGCAGTACTTC. It codes for CASSLAVAAPTYEQYF.

V usage is TRBV12-3 or TRBV12-4 and J usage is TRBJ2-7, with 7 bases lining up with TRBD1. Trimming cost V 6 bases and J 3 bases; bases outside gene matches: 5. The CDR3 is 13 amino acids. The CDR3 nucleotides are TGTGCCAGCAGCCGGGACAGCTTCTACGAGCAGTACGTC. Its translation is CASSRDSFYEQYV.

This clonotype occurred a few times. V gene TRBV7-8 combines with J gene TRBJ2-2; the D gene is possibly TRBD1 (5 bases). The V and J ends lost 4 bases and 8 bases respectively, with 8 bases between them. Germline CDR1 SGHVS, CDR2 FQNEAQ. This CDR3 comprises 12 residues. CDR3 sequence: CASSSRAGELFF. In DNA, the CDR3 is TGTGCCAGCAGCTCCAGGGCGGGGGAGCTGTTTTTT.

This clonotype was found a few times. The V and J genes are TRBV6-1 and TRBJ2-7; D is uncertain. The CDR3 has 14 amino acids. The V and J ends lost 8 bases and 4 bases respectively, with 18 bases between them. Germline lookup yields CDR1 MNHNS and CDR2 SASEGT. The CDR3 is CASPPPWSSYEQYF. CDR3 coding DNA: TGTGCCAGCCCACCCCCGTGGTCCAGTTACGAGCAGTACTTC.

This clonotype was seen repeatedly, ten times or more. The chain recombines TRBV12-5 with TRBJ1-2, with 8 bases that match TRBD1. The V and J ends lost 0 bases and 7 bases, in that order; junction bases with no gene match: 10. The V gene's germline CDR1 is LGHNT and CDR2 FRNRAP. There are 16 residues in the CDR3. The CDR3 region is CASGLVTDPGGLGYTF. Here the CDR3 DNA reads TGTGCTAGTGGTTTGGTTACAGACCCAGGGGGCCTTGGCTACACCTTC.

The chain joins TRBV3-1 to TRBJ1-5; no clear D gene. The CDR3 loop spans 15 amino acids. Trimming took 1 base from V and 1 from J, leaving 8 bases between them. The germline V gene has CDR1 LGHDT and CDR2 YNNKEL (reference sequence). This CDR3 reads CASSQGTRSNQPQHF. CDR3 sequence (DNA): TGTGCCAGCAGCCAAGGAACAAGGAGCAATCAGCCCCAGCATTTT.

This chain connects TRBV18 to TRBJ2-7; 8 bases map to TRBD1. This CDR3 region has 14 residues. Looked up from germline, CDR1 is KGHSH and CDR2 is LQKENI. V lost 4 bases to trimming and J lost 10 bases; unmatched junction nucleotides: 12. CDR3 DNA sequence: TGTGCCAGCTCACAGCGACAGGGGCCATCGCCTCAGTACTTC. Translated: CASSQRQGPSPQYF.

This clonotype came up a few times. The chain couples TRBV27 to TRBJ1-1, with D perhaps TRBD1 (5 bases). The germline V and J ends were trimmed by 3 bases and 0 bases, with 8 bases remaining between them. There are 14 residues in the CDR3. Germline assignment: CDR1 MNHEY and CDR2 SMNVEV (reference sequence). The CDR3 loop reads CASSLDIMNTEAFF. The CDR3 region has the DNA TGTGCCAGCAGTTTGGACATAATGAACACTGAAGCTTTCTTT.

This clonotype was seen only a few times. This chain connects TRBV18 to TRBJ1-6; D not certain. There are 14 residues in the CDR3. Germline V lookup: CDR1 KGHSH, CDR2 LQKENI. Between the trimmed V and J ends, which lost 3 bases and 10 bases, there was a span of 13 bases. The CDR3 sequence is CASSPGRLWSPLHF. In DNA, the CDR3 is TGTGCCAGCTCACCTGGACGATTATGGTCACCCCTCCACTTT.

This clonotype was recorded at least ten times. The chain recombines TRBV5-1 with TRBJ2-3; no clear D gene. Trimming removed 5 bases from V and 2 bases from J, with 9 bases in between. The CDR3 covers 13 residues. Looked up from germline, CDR1 is SGHRS and CDR2 is YFSETQ. The DNA for the CDR3 is TGCGCCAGCAGGGCGCCCATCACAGATACGCAGTATTTT. It is translated as CASRAPITDTQYF.

This clonotype was found many times. The CDR3 spells CASSLTPGTQYF. The CDR3 DNA reads TGTGCCAGCAGTTTAACCCCAGGGACCCAGTACTTC. The chain carries TRBV12-3 or TRBV12-4 and TRBJ2-5, with D uncertain. CDR3 length equals 12 residues. Trimming pared 2 bases from V and 7 bases from J, leaving 8 bases between.

The genes are TRBV29-1 and TRBJ1-2, with a weak D call TRBD1 (5 bases). Looked up from germline, CDR1 is SQVTM and CDR2 is ANQGSEA. This CDR3 comprises 13 residues. V lost 1 base and J lost 3, with 9 bases in between. The CDR3 DNA reads TGCAGCGTTGAAGCCGGGGACCACTATGGCTACACCTTC. This codes for CSVEAGDHYGYTF.

In this sample, this clonotype turned up many times. This chain links TRBV7-2 with TRBJ2-1; D gene unclear. Germline V gene data show CDR1 as SGHTA and CDR2 as FQGNSA. Between the trimmed V and J ends, which lost 2 bases and 4 bases, there was a span of 12 bases. CDR3 length: 15 amino acids. The CDR3 spells CASSLRIATYNEQFF. CDR3 coding DNA: TGTGCCAGCAGCTTAAGAATAGCAACATACAATGAGCAGTTCTTC.

This clonotype came up many times. The chain has TRBV4-1 and TRBJ2-7, with 7 nucleotides matching TRBD1. The CDR3 runs to 15 residues. The J segment lost 0 bases and the V segment lost 4 bases, leaving 6 bases of the junction unmatched. Germline loops: CDR1 MGHRA, CDR2 YSYEKL. The CDR3 DNA follows: TGCGCCAGCAGCCTAGGGGGCAGTGGCTCCTACGAGCAGTACTTC. Amino acids: CASSLGGSGSYEQYF.

V usage is TRBV6-5 and J usage is TRBJ1-2, with D possibly matching TRBD1 (5 bases). There are 12 residues in the CDR3. Germline lookup yields CDR1 MNHEY and CDR2 SVGAGI. The V and J ends lost 5 bases and 4 bases respectively, with 8 bases between them. The CDR3 sequence is CASSQGVYGYTF. The DNA for the CDR3 is TGTGCCAGCAGTCAGGGCGTCTATGGCTACACCTTC.

The sample holds many counts of this clonotype. The CDR3 end shows no conserved phenylalanine or tryptophan, and so a read error is likely. The DNA is left out, because the CDR3 cannot be placed on it with certainty; the CDR3 is given as TCRdb lists it. V is TRBV2 and J is TRBJ1-2; the tabulated D call, TRBD1, remains unverified against the DNA. Germline V gene data show CDR1 as SNHLY and CDR2 as FYNNEI. A total of 11 residues make up the CDR3, ends included. The CDR3 protein is CASKGEGALIP.

The sample holds many counts of this clonotype. The rearrangement joins TRBV29-1 to TRBJ2-2; D is unresolved. CDR3 length: 12 amino acids. V was shortened by 4 bases and J by 5 bases, with 8 bases between the two germline ends. Germline V gene sequence: CDR1 SQVTM, CDR2 ANQGSEA. Written as DNA, the CDR3 is TGCAGCGTTGGGCAAGGGACCGGGGAGCTGTTTTTT. Translated: CSVGQGTGELFF.

There are a few counts of this clonotype. The rearrangement joins TRBV7-8 to TRBJ2-7; D gene unclear. There are 14 residues in the CDR3. V was cut by 5 bases and J by 2 bases, with 13 bases left in between. The germline V gene has CDR1 SGHVS and CDR2 FQNEAQ. CDR3 sequence (DNA): TGTGCCAGCAGCCGACGGCCCAGACCCTACGAGCAGTACTTC. Its protein is CASSRRPRPYEQYF.

This clonotype was observed at least ten times. This chain uses TRBV4-1 with TRBJ2-4; unclear D gene. The V end was cut by 0 bases, the J end by 5 bases, with 14 bases between. This CDR3 has 16 amino acids. The germline gives CDR1 MGHRA, CDR2 YSYEKL. The CDR3 here is CASSQEGRLTENIQYF. The CDR3 DNA sequence: TGCGCCAGCAGCCAAGAAGGGCGGCTGACGGAAAACATTCAGTACTTC.

A remark on this clonotype: Sequence at one end of the junction differs from germline and may be a read error. CDR3 nucleotide sequence: TGTGCCGGCAGTCCTTGGACAGGGGCTGGAAACACCATATATTTT. This sequence encodes CAGSPWTGAGNTIYF. The chain employs TRBV12-3 or TRBV12-4 and TRBJ1-3; TRBD1 agrees at 9 bases. The CDR3 extends over 15 amino acids.

This clonotype was counted between two and nine times. The genes are TRBV10-3 and TRBJ1-6; D uncertain. Trimming removed 9 bases at V and 8 bases at J, with 20 bases between. CDR3 length: 15 residues. Germline values: CDR1 ENHRY, CDR2 SYGVKD. This CDR3 is CAMRRPAPADSPLHF. For the CDR3, the DNA is TGTGCCATGAGACGACCAGCACCGGCGGATTCACCCCTCCACTTT.

In its sample, this clonotype was seen many times. The chain links TRBV11-1 to TRBJ2-1, with 12 bases fitting TRBD2. Losses at the gene ends were 2 bases for V and 0 bases for J; bases not matched to a gene: 8. The CDR3 runs 19 residues. Germline CDR1 is SGHAT and CDR2 is FQDESV (reference sequence). CDR3 in amino acids: CASSLILAGGWSSYNEQFF. The CDR3 DNA is TGTGCCAGCAGCTTAATACTAGCGGGAGGCTGGAGCTCCTACAATGAGCAGTTCTTC.

This clonotype was counted many times. This chain uses TRBV7-9 with TRBJ2-3; TRBD1 aligns across 8 bases. The CDR3 has 15 amino acids. J gave up 2 bases and V 6 bases, and 7 bases lay outside the gene matches. Germline assignment: CDR1 SEHNR and CDR2 FQNEAQ (reference sequence). As DNA, the CDR3 is TGTGCCAGCAGAGACGGACAGGGAAACACAGATACGCAGTATTTT. Translation: CASRDGQGNTDTQYF. Supplemented by reference TRBV7-9 and TRBJ2-3, the full variable domain reads DTGVSQNPRHKITKRGQNVTFRCDPISEHNRLYWYRQTLGQGPEFLTYFQNEAQLEKSRLLSDRFSAERPKGSFSTLEIQRTEQGDSAMYLCASRDGQGNTDTQYFGPGTRLTVL.